The 21 T cell receptor beta chains below come from one sample, sequenced in a study of T cell responses to AZD1222 COVID-19 vaccine. Using immunoSEQ multiplex PCR, the repertoire was profiled, and TCRdb retains in-frame clones only, with some absent. This sample has fewer than 150,000 clones, with approximately 92% found just once. The sample consisted of peripheral blood, taken 28 days after the second AZD1222 dose. These receptor sequences come from an adult who received the AZD1222 COVID-19 vaccine.

The V and J genes are TRBV7-2 and TRBJ2-3; D possibly corresponds to TRBD1 (6 bases). The germline V gene encodes CDR1 SGHTA and CDR2 FQGNSA. Trimming took 5 bases from V and 1 from J, leaving 13 bases between them. The CDR3 has 15 amino acids. Written as DNA, the CDR3 is TGTGCCAGCAGCCTGAGGGGGTATGGCACAGATACGCAGTATTTT. This gives the protein CASSLRGYGTDTQYF.

This clone was found a few times. This same CDR3 is encoded by further DNA sequences in the sample. The rearrangement uses TRBV11-2 and TRBJ1-2; D is possibly TRBD1 (5 bases). Trimming took 5 bases from V and 5 from J, leaving 12 bases between them. The CDR3 is 13 residues long. Germline V gene sequence: CDR1 SGHAT, CDR2 FQNNGV. CDR3 nucleotide sequence: TGTGCCAGCAGCCCCGGACAAGATTATGGCTACACCTTC. Translating gives CASSPGQDYGYTF.

This rearrangement joins TRBV15 to TRBJ1-6; D ambiguous. The V and J ends lost 1 base and 5 bases respectively, with 12 bases between them. The germline CDR1 and CDR2 sequences are LNHNV and YYDKDF (reference sequence). The CDR3 spans 16 residues. CDR3 nucleotides: TGTGCCACCAGCAGAGTGGTTGCACTGAATAATTCACCCCTCCACTTT. As protein: CATSRVVALNNSPLHF. Drawing the rest from reference TRBV15 and TRBJ1-6, the complete variable domain is DAMVIQNPRYQVTQFGKPVTLSCSQTLNHNVMYWYQQKSSQAPKLLFHYYDKDFNNEADTPDNFQSRRPNTSFCFLDIRSPGLGDTAMYLCATSRVVALNNSPLHFGNGTRLTVT.

This chain links TRBV5-1 with TRBJ1-4; D is unclear. This CDR3 spans 15 amino acids. The germline V gene has CDR1 SGHRS and CDR2 YFSETQ. Trimming shortened V by 4 bases and J by 5 bases, and 15 bases separated the two germline ends. The CDR3 loop reads CASSVTGIGNEKLFF. The DNA of the CDR3 is TGCGCCAGCAGCGTGACGGGCATAGGAAATGAAAAACTGTTTTTT.

The rearrangement links TRBV12-5 to TRBJ1-1; weak D call: TRBD1 (5 bases). Germline V gene sequence: CDR1 LGHNT, CDR2 FRNRAP. V was clipped by 0 bases and J by 1 base, with 12 bases between them. The CDR3 length is 16 residues. The CDR3 loop is CASGLVLGAANTEAFF. The CDR3 coding sequence is TGTGCTAGTGGTTTGGTACTTGGGGCAGCGAACACTGAAGCTTTCTTT.

The chain joins TRBV27 to TRBJ1-5; the D gene is possibly TRBD1 (5 bases). V lost 3 bases and J lost 10, with 16 bases in between. This CDR3 has 14 amino acids. Germline CDR1 MNHEY, CDR2 SMNVEV (reference sequence). This CDR3 is CASSFSRGGGPQHF. The DNA for the CDR3 is TGTGCCAGCAGTTTCTCTCGGGGGGGAGGACCCCAGCATTTT.

The V and J genes are TRBV4-3 and TRBJ1-1; no reliable D call. This CDR3 is 13 amino acids long. Per the germline V gene, CDR1 is LGHNA and CDR2 is YSLEER. The V and J ends lost 4 bases and 1 base respectively, with 7 bases between them. The CDR3: CASSLTENTEAFF. CDR3 in DNA: TGCGCCAGCAGCCTAACAGAGAACACTGAAGCTTTCTTT.

The chain couples TRBV11-2 to TRBJ1-3; D may be TRBD1 (6 bases). Germline CDR1 reads SGHAT; CDR2 reads FQNNGV. This CDR3 comprises 13 residues. Trimming removed 5 bases at V and 4 bases at J, with 9 bases between. The CDR3 region has the DNA TGTGCCAGCAGCGCCGACAGGGGAAACACCATATATTTT. Translated: CASSADRGNTIYF.

The chain is built from TRBV7-2 and TRBJ2-7, with D hard to call. Trimming left V 2 bases short and J 3 bases short, with 8 bases between. Germline V gives CDR1 SGHTA, CDR2 FQGNSA. The CDR3 is 13 residues long. The CDR3 reads CASSLMSIYEQYF. The CDR3 DNA sequence: TGTGCCAGCAGCTTAATGAGCATCTACGAGCAGTACTTC.

The chain joins TRBV7-2 to TRBJ1-2, with a possible D match to TRBD1 (6 bases). This CDR3 spans 13 amino acids. V was cut by 4 bases and J by 4 bases, with 10 bases left in between. The germline gives CDR1 SGHTA, CDR2 FQGNSA. The CDR3 sequence is CASSSTGTYGYTF. CDR3 nucleotides: TGTGCCAGCAGCTCTACAGGGACCTATGGCTACACCTTC.

Comments on this clone: Other DNA sequences within the sample encode an identical CDR3. The genes are TRBV29-1 and TRBJ2-7; D unresolved. The CDR3 length is 12 residues. The germline V gene encodes CDR1 SQVTM and CDR2 ANQGSEA. The germline V and J ends were trimmed by 1 base and 4 bases, with 8 bases remaining between them. The CDR3 nucleotides are TGCAGCGTTGAAGTCAACGATTACGAGCAGTACTTC. Translating it yields CSVEVNDYEQYF.

The J gene is TRBJ1-3, the V gene TRBV3-1 (or the pseudogene TRBV3-2), with a tentative D call TRBD1 (5 bases). V was shortened by 5 bases and J by 4 bases, with 9 bases between the two germline ends. The CDR3 totals 13 residues. The germline CDR1 and CDR2 sequences are LGHDT and YNNKEL (reference sequence). CDR3 residues: CASSGTAGNTIYF. CDR3 bases: TGTGCCAGCAGCGGGACTGCCGGAAACACCATATATTTT.

The rearrangement joins TRBV28 to TRBJ1-2; D might be TRBD1 (5 bases). Germline V gene lookup returns CDR1 MDHEN and CDR2 SYDVKM. This CDR3 region has 15 residues. V lost 6 bases and J 1 base, leaving 15 bases between the germline ends. The CDR3 reads CASSEPGRSNYGYTF. The CDR3 nucleotides read TGTGCCAGCAGCGAGCCGGGACGTAGTAACTATGGCTACACCTTC.

This clone occurred once. The CDR3 nucleotides read TGTGCCAGCAGCTTATTCAGGGGGCTGTCGGCCGGGGAGCTGTTTTTT. Amino acids: CASSLFRGLSAGELFF. The J gene is TRBJ2-2, the V gene TRBV7-2, with 8 positions matching TRBD1. The J segment lost 6 bases and the V segment lost 2 bases, leaving 8 bases of the junction unmatched. The CDR3 is 16 residues long. Germline lookup yields CDR1 SGHTA and CDR2 FQGNSA.

This clone was observed once. The V and J genes are TRBV5-4 and TRBJ2-5; 12 nucleotides align to TRBD2. This CDR3 contains 16 residues. Looked up from germline, CDR1 is SGHNT and CDR2 is YYREEE (reference sequence). V trimming: 4 bases; J trimming: 5 bases; junction bases outside the gene matches: 9. CDR3 DNA sequence: TGTGCCAGCAGCCGACCCCTAGCGGGGGGGCACGAGACCCAGTACTTC. It specifies CASSRPLAGGHETQYF.

This sequence joins TRBV5-6 and TRBJ1-5; D is unclear. V shed 1 base and J shed 0 bases, with 5 bases lying between them. Per the germline V gene, CDR1 is SGHDT and CDR2 is YYEEEE. CDR3 length equals 14 residues. The CDR3 sequence is CASSLSFSNQPQHF. As DNA, the CDR3 is TGTGCCAGCAGCTTGTCATTTAGCAATCAGCCCCAGCATTTT.

The chain couples TRBV6-1 to TRBJ1-5, with D possibly matching TRBD1 (6 bases). This CDR3 comprises 14 residues. CDR1 MNHNS and CDR2 SASEGT come from the germline V gene. The V end lost 1 base, the J end lost 9 bases, and 13 bases lay between the germline ends. Written as DNA, the CDR3 is TGTGCCAGCAGTGAAGGGAACAGGGCCGCGCCCCAGCATTTT. Amino acids: CASSEGNRAAPQHF.

J is TRBJ1-2 and V is TRBV5-4; D possibly corresponds to TRBD1 (5 bases). The CDR3 runs 16 residues. The V and J ends lost 6 bases and 2 bases respectively, with 20 bases between them. Germline V gives CDR1 SGHNT, CDR2 YYREEE (reference sequence). CDR3 in DNA: TGTGCCAGCACGCTTGGTGGTACGGCAGGGAACTATGGCTACACCTTC. It encodes CASTLGGTAGNYGYTF.

This chain connects TRBV30 to TRBJ1-3; perhaps TRBD1 as D (6 bases). The CDR3 is 14 amino acids. V dropped 4 bases and J dropped 1 base, with 11 bases sitting between them. Germline CDR1 and CDR2: GTSNPN and SVGIG (reference sequence). Here the CDR3 reads CAWIQGRSGNTIYF. In DNA, the CDR3 is TGTGCCTGGATCCAGGGGAGGTCTGGAAACACCATATATTTT.

This rearrangement joins TRBV6-5 to TRBJ1-1, with TRBD1 matching 11 bases. Germline lookup yields CDR1 MNHEY and CDR2 SVGAGI. With 4 bases clipped from V and 1 base from J, the junction kept 5 bases outside the gene matches. This CDR3 contains 16 residues. The CDR3 loop is CASSSGQGAWNTEAFF. The CDR3 bases are TGTGCCAGCAGTTCCGGACAGGGGGCGTGGAACACTGAAGCTTTCTTT.

This clone was seen only once. The rearrangement joins TRBV6-5 to TRBJ2-1; the D is unclear. Trimming left V 5 bases short and J 5 bases short, with 1 base between. Germline assignment: CDR1 MNHEY and CDR2 SVGAGI. This CDR3 region has 10 residues. The CDR3 DNA follows: TGTGCCAGCAGTAACAATGAGCAGTTCTTC. Its protein is CASSNNEQFF.